The 23 T cell receptor beta chains below all came from one sample that was sequenced in a study of blood T cell repertoires in COVID-19. Assay used: immunoSEQ multiplex PCR; TCRdb lists only in-frame clones, some missing. Among 200,000 or so clones, just under 85% were seen once, and the ten largest hold 5.1%. The sequencing input was peripheral blood. The receptors here all came from a woman between 70 and 85 years old with active or convalescent COVID-19.

V usage is TRBV12-3 or TRBV12-4 and J usage is TRBJ1-1; no firm D call. The CDR3 sequence is 13 residues long. V gave up 6 bases and J gave up 2 bases, with 10 bases separating them. CDR3 protein: CASSREPNTEAFF. Here the CDR3 DNA reads TGTGCCAGCAGCCGAGAGCCAAACACTGAAGCTTTCTTT.

The chain is built from TRBV19 and TRBJ2-7; D possibly corresponds to TRBD1 (6 bases). The CDR3 has 15 residues. Trimming cost V 5 bases and J 2 bases, with 16 bases left between them. Germline values: CDR1 LNHDA, CDR2 SQIVND (reference sequence). This CDR3 is CASSPRGPGTYEQYF. The CDR3 DNA reads TGTGCCAGTAGTCCCAGGGGTCCAGGGACCTACGAGCAGTACTTC.

The chain carries TRBV5-1 and TRBJ2-4, with 10 bases identical to TRBD2. This CDR3 has 17 amino acids. In germline, CDR1 is SGHRS, CDR2 YFSETQ. Trimming took 0 bases from V and 7 from J; bases not matched to a gene: 10. The DNA for the CDR3 is TGCGCCAGCAGCTTGGAGTCGCTAGCGGGGGTAGGGAACATTCAGTACTTC. It encodes CASSLESLAGVGNIQYF.

V gene TRBV4-1 combines with J gene TRBJ2-5; perhaps TRBD2 as D (6 bases). V lost 3 bases and J lost 1, with 21 bases in between. The germline CDR1 and CDR2 sequences are MGHRA and YSYEKL. The CDR3 is made up of 18 amino acids. CDR3 bases: TGCGCCAGCAGCCAGCGACACCCCGCTGGCGGGGCCCAAGAGACCCAGTACTTC. Its translation is CASSQRHPAGGAQETQYF.

The chain is built from TRBV18 and TRBJ2-7; 8 nucleotides align to TRBD1. J lost 2 bases, V lost 5 bases, and 8 bases had no gene match. The CDR3 loop spans 15 amino acids. Germline CDR1 KGHSH, CDR2 LQKENI. The CDR3 loop reads CASSTGTGTAYEQYF. CDR3 sequence (DNA): TGTGCCAGCTCAACCGGGACAGGCACCGCCTACGAGCAGTACTTC.

The chain employs TRBV5-1 and TRBJ1-6; 7 bases line up with TRBD1. The germline V gene encodes CDR1 SGHRS and CDR2 YFSETQ. V lost 4 bases and J lost 6; bases outside the gene matches: 4. The CDR3 length is 14 residues. CDR3 residues: CASSLGTVNSPLHF. DNA for the CDR3: TGCGCCAGCAGCCTCGGGACAGTTAATTCACCCCTCCACTTT.

The genes are TRBV4-2 and TRBJ2-1; possible D gene TRBD1, 6 bases. CDR3 length: 14 amino acids. V lost 11 bases and J lost 6, with 20 bases in between. Germline V lookup: CDR1 LGHNA, CDR2 YNFKEQ. The CDR3 nucleotides are TGTGCCGCCGGCCTGAGGGGGACCGCCAATGAGCAGTTCTTC. It encodes CAAGLRGTANEQFF.

The genes are TRBV11-3 and TRBJ2-2; D is perhaps TRBD1 (5 bases). Germline CDR1 is SGHNT and CDR2 is YENEEA. The CDR3 length is 14 residues. Trimming stripped 5 bases from V and 4 bases from J, with 11 bases between. The CDR3 protein is CASSPQGSTGELFF. CDR3 coding DNA: TGTGCCAGCAGCCCTCAGGGCTCCACCGGGGAGCTGTTTTTT. Supplemented by reference TRBV11-3 and TRBJ2-2, the full variable domain reads EAGVVQSPRYKIIEKKQPVAFWCNPISGHNTLYWYLQNLGQGPELLIRYENEEAVDDSQLPKDRFSAERLKGVDSTLKIQPAELGDSAVYLCASSPQGSTGELFFGEGSRLTVL.

The chain combines TRBV11-2 with TRBJ1-1; D is unresolved. The CDR3 length is 12 residues. V was pared by 3 bases and J by 10 bases, with 12 bases between. Looked up from germline, CDR1 is SGHAT and CDR2 is FQNNGV. In DNA, the CDR3 is TGTGCCAGCAGCTTTAATCCCTACGGAGCTTTCTTT. It codes for CASSFNPYGAFF.

This chain uses TRBV3-1 (or the pseudogene TRBV3-2) with TRBJ1-3, with D maybe TRBD1 (5 bases). CDR3 size: 15 residues. Looked up from germline, CDR1 is LGHDT and CDR2 is YNNKEL (reference sequence). V lost 7 bases and J 3 bases, leaving 16 bases between the germline ends. Here the CDR3 DNA reads TGTGCCAGCAATACCTATGGGGCAGATGGAAACACCATATATTTT. The encoded protein is CASNTYGADGNTIYF.

J is TRBJ2-1 and V is TRBV20-1; no reliable D call. CDR1 and CDR2 (germline): DFQATT, SNEGSKA (reference sequence). The CDR3 spans 11 residues. Deletions cut 3 bases from V and 3 bases from J, with 3 bases between. CDR3 sequence reads: CSASIYNEQFF. In nucleotides, the CDR3 is TGCAGTGCTAGCATCTACAATGAGCAGTTCTTC.

This chain links TRBV6-5 with TRBJ1-1; 7 bases map to TRBD1. The CDR3 extends over 14 amino acids. Trimming cost V 8 bases and J 6 bases; bases outside gene matches: 12. Germline CDR1 is MNHEY and CDR2 is SVGAGI. The CDR3 reads CASCGTAKLAEAFF. CDR3 DNA sequence: TGTGCCAGCTGCGGGACAGCTAAGTTAGCTGAAGCTTTCTTT.

V and J are TRBV12-3 or TRBV12-4 and TRBJ2-3; D not resolved. V lost 6 bases and J 1 base, leaving 5 bases between the germline ends. The CDR3 sequence is 12 residues long. In nucleotides, the CDR3 is TGTGCCAGCAGGACTCGCACAGATACGCAGTATTTT. This codes for CASRTRTDTQYF.

The chain employs TRBV7-9 and TRBJ2-1; no clear D. The CDR3 extends over 14 amino acids. The germline V gene has CDR1 SEHNR and CDR2 FQNEAQ (reference sequence). V lost 1 base, J lost 3 bases, and 7 bases lay in between. The CDR3: CASSLVVGYNEQFF. CDR3 nucleotide sequence: TGTGCCAGCAGCTTAGTCGTCGGCTACAATGAGCAGTTCTTC.

The V gene is TRBV5-1, the J gene TRBJ2-3; 7 positions agree with TRBD2. The CDR3 is made up of 14 amino acids. V lost 3 bases, J lost 4 bases, and 5 bases stayed unmatched. Germline loops: CDR1 SGHRS, CDR2 YFSETQ. CDR3 sequence (DNA): TGCGCCAGCAGCTCGGGGGGAGATGCAGATACGCAGTATTTT. This encodes CASSSGGDADTQYF.

The chain recombines TRBV24-1 with TRBJ2-1, with D possibly being TRBD2 (6 bases). The CDR3 covers 15 residues. The germline V and J ends were trimmed by 3 bases and 12 bases, with 20 bases remaining between them. The germline V gene has CDR1 KGHDR and CDR2 SFDVKD. The CDR3 region has the DNA TGTGCCACCAGTGATCCAGGGACTCCTGGAAGTCGGCAGTTCTTC. Translation: CATSDPGTPGSRQFF.

The rearrangement joins TRBV28 to TRBJ2-7, with D tentatively TRBD2 (6 bases). Trimming pared 6 bases from V and 4 bases from J, leaving 16 bases between. Germline V gene sequence: CDR1 MDHEN, CDR2 SYDVKM. CDR3 length: 14 amino acids. CDR3 protein: CASRVAVPHYEQYF. The CDR3 coding sequence is TGTGCCAGCAGGGTAGCGGTACCTCATTACGAGCAGTACTTC.

This chain uses TRBV19 with TRBJ2-7; TRBD1 might be the D (6 bases). Deletions cut 9 bases from V and 0 bases from J, with 12 bases between. This CDR3 contains 13 residues. Germline assignment: CDR1 LNHDA and CDR2 SQIVND (reference sequence). CDR3 sequence: CASRTGPSYEQYF. CDR3 in DNA: TGTGCCAGCCGAACAGGGCCCTCCTACGAGCAGTACTTC.

V is TRBV5-1 and J is TRBJ2-3; 14 bases agree with TRBD2. Germline V gene data show CDR1 as SGHRS and CDR2 as YFSETQ. The ends lost 6 bases at V and 0 bases at J; junction bases unmatched: 9. The length of the CDR3 is 18 residues. This chain's CDR3 is CASTLGLAGGPSTDTQYF. CDR3 bases: TGCGCCAGCACCCTAGGACTAGCGGGAGGACCTAGCACAGATACGCAGTATTTT.

The genes are TRBV18 and TRBJ1-1; 8 nucleotides match TRBD1. The CDR3 contains 15 residues. V lost 3 bases, J lost 4 bases, and 7 bases stayed unmatched. Germline lookup yields CDR1 KGHSH and CDR2 LQKENI. The CDR3 bases are TGTGCCAGCTCACCCCCAGGGGGCGCAGCCACTGAAGCTTTCTTT. Protein: CASSPPGGAATEAFF. Looking up the rest from reference TRBV18 and TRBJ1-1 gives the full variable domain: NAGVMQNPRHLVRRRGQEARLRCSPMKGHSHVYWYRQLPEEGLKFMVYLQKENIIDESGMPKERFSAEFPKEGPSILRIQQVVRGDSAAYFCASSPPGGAATEAFFGQGTRLTVV.

This clone was counted once. This chain joins TRBV2 and TRBJ2-7; 12 positions agree with TRBD1. V trimming: 4 bases; J trimming: 6 bases; junction bases outside the gene matches: 7. Germline V lookup: CDR1 SNHLY, CDR2 FYNNEI. This CDR3 comprises 15 residues. CDR3 coding DNA: TGTGCCAGCAGTGCTACGGGACAGGGGGCTGGCGAGCAGTACTTC. It is translated as CASSATGQGAGEQYF.

The chain links TRBV30 to TRBJ1-3, with D possibly being TRBD1 (5 bases). The germline gives CDR1 GTSNPN, CDR2 SVGIG (reference sequence). The CDR3 totals 16 residues. V lost 1 base to trimming and J lost 0 bases, with 13 bases between them. This chain's CDR3 is CAWSGPGRASGNTIYF. The DNA for the CDR3 is TGTGCCTGGAGTGGCCCTGGCAGGGCCTCTGGAAACACCATATATTTT.

J is TRBJ1-1 and V is TRBV5-1; the D gene is possibly TRBD1 (6 bases). The CDR3 spans 15 residues. V dropped 2 bases and J dropped 5 bases, with 16 bases sitting between them. Germline CDR1 and CDR2: SGHRS and YFSETQ. CDR3 sequence (DNA): TGCGCCAGCAGCTTCAACAGGGCGGGAGGGACTGAAGCTTTCTTT. This encodes CASSFNRAGGTEAFF.